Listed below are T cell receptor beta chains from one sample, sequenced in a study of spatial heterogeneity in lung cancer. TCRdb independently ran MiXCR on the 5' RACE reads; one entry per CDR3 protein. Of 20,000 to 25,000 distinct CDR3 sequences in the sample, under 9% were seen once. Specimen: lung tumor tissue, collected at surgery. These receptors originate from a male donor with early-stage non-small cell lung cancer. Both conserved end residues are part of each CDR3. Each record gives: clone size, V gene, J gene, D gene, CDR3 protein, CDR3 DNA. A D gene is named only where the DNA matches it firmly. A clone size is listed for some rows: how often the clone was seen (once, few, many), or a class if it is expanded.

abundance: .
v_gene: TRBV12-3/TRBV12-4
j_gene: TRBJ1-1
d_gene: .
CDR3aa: CASSLRVGNTEAFF
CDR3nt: TGTGCCAGCAGTTTACGTGTCGGGAACACTGAAGCTTTCTTT

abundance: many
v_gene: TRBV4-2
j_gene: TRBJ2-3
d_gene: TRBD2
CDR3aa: CASSQELAGGSTDTQYF
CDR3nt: TGTGCCAGCAGCCAGGAATTAGCGGGGGGGAGCACAGATACGCAGTATTTT

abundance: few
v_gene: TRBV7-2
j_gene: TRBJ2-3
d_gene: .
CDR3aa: CAIVRGMGSTDTQYF
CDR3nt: TGTGCCATCGTCCGGGGGATGGGTAGCACAGATACGCAGTATTTT

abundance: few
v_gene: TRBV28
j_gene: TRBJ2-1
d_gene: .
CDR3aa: CASSLHNEQFF
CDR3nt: TGTGCCAGCAGTTTACACAATGAGCAGTTCTTC

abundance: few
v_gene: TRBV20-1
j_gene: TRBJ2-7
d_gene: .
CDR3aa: CSGERAEGALEQYF
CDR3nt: TGCAGTGGCGAGAGAGCGGAGGGTGCTTTGGAGCAGTACTTC

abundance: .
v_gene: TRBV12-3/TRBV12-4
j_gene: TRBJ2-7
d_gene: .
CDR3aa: CASSSTGTGQYF
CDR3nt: TGTGCCAGCAGTTCAACAGGGACTGGGCAGTACTTC

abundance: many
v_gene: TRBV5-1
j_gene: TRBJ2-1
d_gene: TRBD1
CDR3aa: CASSDTGQGGNEQFF
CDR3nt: TGCGCCAGCTCCGACACGGGACAGGGGGGCAATGAGCAGTTCTTC

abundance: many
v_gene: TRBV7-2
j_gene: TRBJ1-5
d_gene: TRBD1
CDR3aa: CASSLTGEVGQPQHF
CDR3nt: TGTGCCAGCAGCTTAACAGGGGAGGTGGGTCAGCCCCAGCATTTT

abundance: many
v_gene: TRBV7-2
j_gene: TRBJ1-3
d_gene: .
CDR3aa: CASSLGFSGNTIYF
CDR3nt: TGTGCCAGCAGCTTAGGGTTCTCTGGAAACACCATATATTTT

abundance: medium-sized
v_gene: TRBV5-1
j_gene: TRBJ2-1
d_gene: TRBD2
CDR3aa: CASSPAGLAANEQFF
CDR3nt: TGCGCCAGCAGCCCGGCGGGACTAGCGGCTAATGAGCAGTTCTTC

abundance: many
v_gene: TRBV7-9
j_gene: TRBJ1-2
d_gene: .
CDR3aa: CASSLVGGGHNYGYTF
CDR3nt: TGTGCCAGCAGCTTAGTGGGCGGGGGCCATAACTATGGCTACACCTTC

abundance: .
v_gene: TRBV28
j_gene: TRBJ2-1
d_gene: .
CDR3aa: CARQMAADPYNEQFF
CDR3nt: TGTGCCAGACAAATGGCCGCCGACCCATACAATGAGCAGTTCTTC

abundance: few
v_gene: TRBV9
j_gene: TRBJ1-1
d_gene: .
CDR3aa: CASSPVRGNTEAFF
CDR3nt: TGTGCCAGCAGCCCCGTTCGGGGGAACACTGAAGCTTTCTTT

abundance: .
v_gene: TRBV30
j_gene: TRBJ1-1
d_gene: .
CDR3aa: CAYRADFTEAFF
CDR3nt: TGTGCCTACAGGGCCGACTTCACTGAAGCTTTCTTT

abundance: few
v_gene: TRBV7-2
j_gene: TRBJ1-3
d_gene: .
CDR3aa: CASSLLGRVTSGNTIYF
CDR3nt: TGTGCCAGCAGCTTGCTTGGAAGAGTGACCTCTGGAAACACCATATATTTT

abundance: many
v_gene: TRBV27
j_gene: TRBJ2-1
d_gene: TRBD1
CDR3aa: CASSLKTGDWKFF
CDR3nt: TGTGCCAGCAGTCTCAAAACAGGGGATTGGAAGTTCTTC